The sequence of this T cell receptor (beta chain) was determined in a study of quantifying T cell responses using KT2 cells. As for the study in general: cDNA was made from DNase-treated RNA using alpha and beta constant primers. The second PCR ran as a qPCR until a predetermined fluorescence threshold was reached.

Germline CDR1 and CDR2: MNHNS and SASEGT. This CDR3 region has 15 residues. V gave up 3 bases and J gave up 1 base, with 10 bases separating them. This clonotype was counted a few times. A single-stranded UMI oligo with SP2 sequence was ligated to cDNA 3' ends. An equimolar mix of RC1.1 and RC1.2 primed the beta chain across TRBC1 and TRBC2. Each CDR3 protein gets one entry after TCRdb re-called the UMI-ligation and nested PCR reads with MiXCR. The table shows tens of thousands of distinct CDR3 sequences, with under 14% occurring only once. V gene TRBV6-1 combines with J gene TRBJ1-3; D is ambiguous. This receptor was obtained from a human donor. Material for sequencing was PBMCs spiked with cells of the T cell clone KT2. CDR3 amino acids: CASSERRISGNTIYF. CDR3 DNA: TGTGCCAGCAGTGAGAGGCGGATTTCTGGAAACACCATATATTTT.